This TCR beta chain was documented in a study of identical twins. Study results and caveats: Within twin pairs, the out-of-frame alpha sequences they shared showed excess low generation probability. Insertion counts were lower in abundant cord blood beta clonotypes, a trend that memory repertoires did not show. The authors drew conclusions from cross-sectional statistical analysis rather than following the same donors.

Via MiXCR, TCRdb re-called the 5' RACE reads, giving one row per CDR3 protein. The sample comprises 1.5 million or so distinct CDR3 sequences, around a third of which are singletons, and approximately 0.29% rests with the top ten. Of note for this clonotype: Its target is not known.

V lost 3 bases, J lost 6 bases, and 10 bases stayed unmatched. The CDR3 is 17 residues long. The germline V gene has CDR1 SGHAT and CDR2 FQNNGV. The clonotype was recovered from a newborn girl in good health. V is TRBV11-2 and J is TRBJ2-1; 11 bases are a match to TRBD1. Specimen: cord blood. The CDR3 sequence: CASSLGPDRGRGNEQFF. CDR3 DNA: TGTGCCAGCAGCTTGGGACCGGACAGGGGGCGAGGCAATGAGCAGTTCTTC.